The 2 T cell receptor beta chains below come from one sample, sequenced in a study of blood T cell repertoires in COVID-19. Profiled with immunoSEQ multiplex PCR; TCRdb holds only in-frame clones, not every one. The table has some 150,000 clones, 80% to 90% seen once. The specimen was peripheral blood. The receptors were gathered from a woman in her 40s with acute or convalescent COVID-19.

This rearrangement joins TRBV18 to TRBJ2-1; TRBD2 matches at 7 bases. V gave up 5 bases and J gave up 6 bases; unmatched junction bases: 7. The V gene's germline CDR1 is KGHSH and CDR2 LQKENI. This CDR3 is 14 amino acids long. The CDR3 nucleotides read TGTGCCAGCTCAGTTACCGGGACTATCAATGAGCAGTTCTTC. Protein sequence: CASSVTGTINEQFF.

This sequence joins TRBV5-1 and TRBJ2-3; D unclear. CDR3 length equals 13 residues. V shed 4 bases and J shed 0 bases, with 6 bases lying between them. CDR1 and CDR2 from the germline V gene are SGHRS and YFSETQ. For the CDR3, the DNA is TGCGCCAGCAGCCGGGTTAGCACAGATACGCAGTATTTT. Protein: CASSRVSTDTQYF.